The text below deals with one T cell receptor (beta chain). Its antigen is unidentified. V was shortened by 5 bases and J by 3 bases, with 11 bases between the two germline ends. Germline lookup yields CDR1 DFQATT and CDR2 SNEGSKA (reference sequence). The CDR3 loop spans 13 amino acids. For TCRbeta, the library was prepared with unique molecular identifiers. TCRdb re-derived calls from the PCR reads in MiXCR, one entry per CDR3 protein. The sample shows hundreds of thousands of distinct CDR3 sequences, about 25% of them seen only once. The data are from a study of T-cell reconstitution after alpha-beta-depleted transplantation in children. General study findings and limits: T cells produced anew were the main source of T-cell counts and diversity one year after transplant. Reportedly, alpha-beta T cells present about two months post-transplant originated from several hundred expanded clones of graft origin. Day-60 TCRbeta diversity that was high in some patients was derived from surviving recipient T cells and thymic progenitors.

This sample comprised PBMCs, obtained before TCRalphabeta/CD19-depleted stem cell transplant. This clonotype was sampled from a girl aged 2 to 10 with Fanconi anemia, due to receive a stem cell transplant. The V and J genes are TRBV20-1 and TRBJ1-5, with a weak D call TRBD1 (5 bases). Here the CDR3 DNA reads TGCAGTGCTCCGACAGAGCCCAATCAGCCCCAGCATTTT. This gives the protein CSAPTEPNQPQHF.